Here is one T cell receptor beta chain with its context. The antigen is not known. This specimen comes from a study of T cell repertoires in cytomegalovirus infection. About the research overall: The authors used CMV epitopes that were HLA-C-restricted (recently identified) and HLA-B-restricted (well studied). It was the public TCR beta signatures that indicated both CMV infection and matching HLA type.

TCRdb passed the reads through MiXCR, listing each CDR3 protein once. The sample shows approximately 110,000 distinct CDR3 sequences, 32% of them seen only once. Points from the study as a whole: Across the ex vivo response, the dominant clonotypes were HLA-C-restricted CMV-specific TCR beta clonotypes.

The specimen was CD8+ T cells from cultured PBMCs, collected from culture after CMV antigen stimulation. The receptor comes from a human donor in good health (CMV status not recorded). Some clones in this sample may be carry-over from other donors' samples.

CDR3 bases: TGTGCCAGCAGCGTAGTGAAGGACGCCGCTGAAGCTTTCTTT. This codes for CASSVVKDAAEAFF. The rearrangement joins TRBV9 to TRBJ1-1; D call uncertain. This CDR3 region has 14 residues. CDR1 and CDR2 (germline): SGDLS, YYNGEE. Trimming removed 0 bases from V and 6 bases from J, with 12 bases in between.